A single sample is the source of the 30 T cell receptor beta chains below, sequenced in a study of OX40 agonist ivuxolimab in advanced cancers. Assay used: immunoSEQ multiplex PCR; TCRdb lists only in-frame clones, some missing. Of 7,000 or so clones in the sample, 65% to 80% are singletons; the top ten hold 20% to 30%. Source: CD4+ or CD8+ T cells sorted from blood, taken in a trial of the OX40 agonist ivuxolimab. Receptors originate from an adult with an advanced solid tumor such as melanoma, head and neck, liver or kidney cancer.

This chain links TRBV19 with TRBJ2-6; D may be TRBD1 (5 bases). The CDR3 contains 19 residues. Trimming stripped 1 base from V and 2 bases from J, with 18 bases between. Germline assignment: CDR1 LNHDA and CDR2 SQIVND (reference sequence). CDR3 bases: TGTGCCAGTAGTATAGTCAGGGAACGAATATTCGCTGGGGCCAACGTCCTGACTTTC. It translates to CASSIVRERIFAGANVLTF. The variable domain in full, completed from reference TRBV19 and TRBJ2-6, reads DGGITQSPKYLFRKEGQNVTLSCEQNLNHDAMYWYRQDPGQGLRLIYYSQIVNDFQKGDIAEGYSVSREKKESFPLTVTSAQKNPTAFYLCASSIVRERIFAGANVLTFGAGSRLTVL.

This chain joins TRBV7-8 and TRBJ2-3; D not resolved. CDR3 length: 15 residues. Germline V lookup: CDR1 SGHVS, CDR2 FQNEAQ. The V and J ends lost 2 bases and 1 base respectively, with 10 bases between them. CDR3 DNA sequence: TGTGCCAGCAGCTTACCCCCCCTTCGCACAGATACGCAGTATTTT. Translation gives CASSLPPLRTDTQYF.

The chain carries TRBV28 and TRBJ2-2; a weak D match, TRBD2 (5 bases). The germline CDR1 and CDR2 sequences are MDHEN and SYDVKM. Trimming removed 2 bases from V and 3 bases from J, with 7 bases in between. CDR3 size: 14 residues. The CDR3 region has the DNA TGTGCCAGCAGTTTAGGACTCTACACCGGGGAGCTGTTTTTT. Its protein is CASSLGLYTGELFF.

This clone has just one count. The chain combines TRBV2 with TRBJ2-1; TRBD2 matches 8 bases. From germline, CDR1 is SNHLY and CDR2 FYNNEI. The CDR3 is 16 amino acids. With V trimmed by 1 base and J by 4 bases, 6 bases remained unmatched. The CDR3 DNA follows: TGTGCCAGCAGTGAAGGGGTAGCGGGACTGTACAATGAGCAGTTCTTC. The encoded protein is CASSEGVAGLYNEQFF.

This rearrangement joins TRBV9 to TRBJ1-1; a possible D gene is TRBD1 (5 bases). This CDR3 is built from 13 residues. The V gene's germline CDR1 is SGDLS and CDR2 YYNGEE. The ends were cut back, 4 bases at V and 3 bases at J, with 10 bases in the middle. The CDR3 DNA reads TGTGCCAGCAGCCTCGGGGGGGACACTGAAGCTTTCTTT. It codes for CASSLGGDTEAFF.

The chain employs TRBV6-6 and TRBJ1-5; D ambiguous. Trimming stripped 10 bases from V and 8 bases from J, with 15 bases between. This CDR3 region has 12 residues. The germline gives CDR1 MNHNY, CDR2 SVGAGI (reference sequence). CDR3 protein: CATTPGGEPQHF. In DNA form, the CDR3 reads TGTGCCACCACGCCGGGTGGAGAGCCCCAGCATTTT.

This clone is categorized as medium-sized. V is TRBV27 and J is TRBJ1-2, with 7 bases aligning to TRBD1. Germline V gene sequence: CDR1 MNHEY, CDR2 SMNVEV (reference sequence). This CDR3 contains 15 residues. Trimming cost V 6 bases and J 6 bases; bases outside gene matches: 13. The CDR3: CASSDLQGFFHGYTF. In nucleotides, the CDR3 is TGTGCCAGCAGCGACCTACAGGGGTTCTTTCATGGCTACACCTTC.

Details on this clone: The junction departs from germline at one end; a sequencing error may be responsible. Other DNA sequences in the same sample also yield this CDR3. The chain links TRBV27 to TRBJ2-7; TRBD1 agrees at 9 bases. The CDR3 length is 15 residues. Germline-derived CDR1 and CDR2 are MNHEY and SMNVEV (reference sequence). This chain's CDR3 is CASSPGTGISYEQYF. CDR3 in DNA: TGTGCCAGCAGTCCCGGGACAGGGATTTCCTATGAGCAGTACTTC.

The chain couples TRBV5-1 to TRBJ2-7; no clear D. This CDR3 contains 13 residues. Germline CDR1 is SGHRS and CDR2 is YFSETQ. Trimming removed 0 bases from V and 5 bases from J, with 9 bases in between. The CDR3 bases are TGCGCCAGCAGCTTGGCGTACAGCGACGAGCAGTACTTC. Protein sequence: CASSLAYSDEQYF.

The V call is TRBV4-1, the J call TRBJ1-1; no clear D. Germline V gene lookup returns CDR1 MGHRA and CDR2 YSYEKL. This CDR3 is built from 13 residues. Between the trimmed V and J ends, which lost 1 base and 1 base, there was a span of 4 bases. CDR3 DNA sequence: TGCGCCAGCAGCCAAGGAGCGAACACTGAAGCTTTCTTT. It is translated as CASSQGANTEAFF.

The CDR3 DNA reads TGTGCCAGCAGCTTCACAGGGGACGAGCGGGCAGAGACCCAGTACTTC. Protein sequence: CASSFTGDERAETQYF. This chain joins TRBV7-9 and TRBJ2-5; a possible D gene is TRBD1 (7 bases). Between the trimmed V and J ends, which lost 3 bases and 4 bases, there was a span of 18 bases. Germline V gives CDR1 SEHNR, CDR2 FQNEAQ (reference sequence). This CDR3 has 16 residues.

The CDR3 coding sequence is TGTGCCAGCAGCTTAGGACAGAACACCGGGGAGCTGTTTTTT. Residues: CASSLGQNTGELFF. The chain employs TRBV11-2 and TRBJ2-2; D not certain. Germline CDR1 reads SGHAT; CDR2 reads FQNNGV. V was cut by 1 base and J by 1 base, with 4 bases left in between. The CDR3 runs 14 residues.

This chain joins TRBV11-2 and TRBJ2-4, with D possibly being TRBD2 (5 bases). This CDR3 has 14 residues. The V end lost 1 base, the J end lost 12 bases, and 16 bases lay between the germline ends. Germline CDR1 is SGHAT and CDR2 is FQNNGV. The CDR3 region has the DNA TGTGCCAGCAGCTTAGTGTGGGGAGAAGGGAGTCAGTACTTC. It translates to CASSLVWGEGSQYF.

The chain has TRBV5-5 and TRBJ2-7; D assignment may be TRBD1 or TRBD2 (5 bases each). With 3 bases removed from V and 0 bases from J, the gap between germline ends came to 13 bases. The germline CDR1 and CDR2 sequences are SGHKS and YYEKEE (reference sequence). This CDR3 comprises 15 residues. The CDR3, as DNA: TGTGCCAGCAGCTCCGCGTCGGGACCCTCCTACGAGCAGTACTTC. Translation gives CASSSASGPSYEQYF.

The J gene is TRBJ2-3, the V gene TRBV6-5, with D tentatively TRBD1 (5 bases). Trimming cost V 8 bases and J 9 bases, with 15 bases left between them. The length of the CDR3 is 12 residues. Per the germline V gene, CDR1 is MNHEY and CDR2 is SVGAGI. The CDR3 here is CASGMTDRTQYF. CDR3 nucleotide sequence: TGTGCCAGCGGGATGACAGACCGAACGCAGTATTTT.

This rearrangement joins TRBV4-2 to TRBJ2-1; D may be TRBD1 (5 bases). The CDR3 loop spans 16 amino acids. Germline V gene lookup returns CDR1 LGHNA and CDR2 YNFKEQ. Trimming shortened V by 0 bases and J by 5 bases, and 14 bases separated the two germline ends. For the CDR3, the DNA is TGTGCCAGCAGCCAAGACTTACAGGACGTTGACAATGAGCAGTTCTTC. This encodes CASSQDLQDVDNEQFF.

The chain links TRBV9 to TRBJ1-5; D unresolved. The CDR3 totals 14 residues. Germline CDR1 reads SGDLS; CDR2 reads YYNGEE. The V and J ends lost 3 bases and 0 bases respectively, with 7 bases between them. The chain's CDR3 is CASSAGYSNQPQHF. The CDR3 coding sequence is TGTGCCAGCAGCGCAGGTTATAGCAATCAGCCCCAGCATTTT.

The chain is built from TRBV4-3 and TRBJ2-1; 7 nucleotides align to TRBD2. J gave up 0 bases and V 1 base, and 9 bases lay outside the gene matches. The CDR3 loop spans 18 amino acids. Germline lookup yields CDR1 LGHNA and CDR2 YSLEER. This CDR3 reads CASSQGGLAGGSYNEQFF. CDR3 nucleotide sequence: TGCGCCAGCAGCCAAGGGGGCTTAGCGGGCGGCTCCTACAATGAGCAGTTCTTC.

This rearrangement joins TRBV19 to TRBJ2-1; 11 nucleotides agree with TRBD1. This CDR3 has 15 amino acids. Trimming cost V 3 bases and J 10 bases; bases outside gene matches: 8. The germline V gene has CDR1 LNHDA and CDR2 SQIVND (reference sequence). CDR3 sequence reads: CASSIGQGAKWEQFF. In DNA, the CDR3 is TGTGCCAGTAGTATCGGACAGGGGGCGAAGTGGGAGCAGTTCTTC.

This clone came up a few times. This chain's CDR3 is CASSLGGEAFF. The CDR3 DNA is TGTGCCAGCAGCTTAGGAGGAGAAGCTTTCTTT. V and J are TRBV7-2 and TRBJ1-1; D call uncertain. V lost 1 base, J lost 8 bases, and 5 bases lay in between. This CDR3 has 11 amino acids. Germline-derived CDR1 and CDR2 are SGHTA and FQGNSA.

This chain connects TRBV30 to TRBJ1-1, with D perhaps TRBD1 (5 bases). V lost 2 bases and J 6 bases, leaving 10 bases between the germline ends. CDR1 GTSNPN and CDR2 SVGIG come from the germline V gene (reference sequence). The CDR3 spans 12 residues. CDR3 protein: CAWSHRGAEAFF. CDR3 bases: TGTGCCTGGAGTCACCGGGGGGCTGAAGCTTTCTTT.

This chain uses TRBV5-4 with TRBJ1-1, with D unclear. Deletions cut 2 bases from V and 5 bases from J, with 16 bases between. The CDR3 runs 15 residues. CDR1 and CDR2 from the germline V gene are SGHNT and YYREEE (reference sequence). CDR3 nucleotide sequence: TGTGCCAGCAGCTTAGGAGTCTGGGAAGGGACTGAAGCTTTCTTT. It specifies CASSLGVWEGTEAFF.

CDR3 nucleotide sequence: TGTGCCAGCAGTTACCTCTCTGGGGCCAACGTCCTGACTTTC. As protein: CASSYLSGANVLTF. The chain recombines TRBV6-5 with TRBJ2-6; D remains unclear. V was cut by 2 bases and J by 0 bases, with 2 bases left in between. Per the germline V gene, CDR1 is MNHEY and CDR2 is SVGAGI. This CDR3 region has 14 residues.

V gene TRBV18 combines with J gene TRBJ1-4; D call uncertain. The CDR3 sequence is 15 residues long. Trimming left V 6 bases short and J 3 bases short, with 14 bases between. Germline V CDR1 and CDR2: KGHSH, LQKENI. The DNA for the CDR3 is TGTGCCAGCTCGTCCTTCTCGGCATCTAATGAAAAACTGTTTTTT. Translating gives CASSSFSASNEKLFF.

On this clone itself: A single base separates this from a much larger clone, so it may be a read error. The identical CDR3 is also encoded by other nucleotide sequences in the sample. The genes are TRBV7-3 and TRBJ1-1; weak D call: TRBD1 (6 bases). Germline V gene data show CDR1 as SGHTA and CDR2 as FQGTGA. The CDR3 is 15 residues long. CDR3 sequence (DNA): TGTGCCAGCAGCTTGGGTACAGGGAGCGTCACTGAGGCTTTCTTT. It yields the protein CASSLGTGSVTEAFF.

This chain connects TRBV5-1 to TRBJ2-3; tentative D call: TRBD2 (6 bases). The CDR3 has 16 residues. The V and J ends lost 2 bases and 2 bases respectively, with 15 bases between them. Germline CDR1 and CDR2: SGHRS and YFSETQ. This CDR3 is CASSFYLSGSTDTQYF. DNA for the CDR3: TGCGCCAGCAGCTTTTACCTTAGCGGTTCCACAGATACGCAGTATTTT.

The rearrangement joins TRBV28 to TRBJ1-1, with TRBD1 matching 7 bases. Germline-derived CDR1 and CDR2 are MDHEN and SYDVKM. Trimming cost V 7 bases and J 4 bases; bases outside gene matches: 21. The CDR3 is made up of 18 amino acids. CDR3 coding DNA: TGTGCCAGCAAGAACCAGGGGGTTCTTAACCCCGATACCACTGAAGCTTTCTTT. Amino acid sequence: CASKNQGVLNPDTTEAFF.

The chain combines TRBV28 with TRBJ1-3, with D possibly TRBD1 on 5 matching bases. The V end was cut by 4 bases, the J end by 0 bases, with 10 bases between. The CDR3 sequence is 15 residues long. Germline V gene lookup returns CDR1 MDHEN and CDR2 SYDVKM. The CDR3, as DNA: TGTGCCAGCAGTTCGCGACAGACCTCTGGAAACACCATATATTTT. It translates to CASSSRQTSGNTIYF.

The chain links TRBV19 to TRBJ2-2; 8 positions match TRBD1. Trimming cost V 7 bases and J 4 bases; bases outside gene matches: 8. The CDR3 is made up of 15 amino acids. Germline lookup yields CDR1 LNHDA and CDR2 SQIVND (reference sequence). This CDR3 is CASTGQGSSTGELFF. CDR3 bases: TGTGCCAGTACCGGACAGGGCTCGAGCACCGGGGAGCTGTTTTTT.

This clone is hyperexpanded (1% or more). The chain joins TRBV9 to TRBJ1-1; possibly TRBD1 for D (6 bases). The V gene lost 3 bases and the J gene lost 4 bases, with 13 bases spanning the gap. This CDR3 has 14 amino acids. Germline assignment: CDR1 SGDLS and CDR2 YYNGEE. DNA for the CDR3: TGTGCCAGCAGCGCACAGGGAGTCGGCACTGAAGCTTTCTTT. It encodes CASSAQGVGTEAFF.